This entry features one T cell receptor (beta chain) sequence. What it binds is unknown. It may be a read error: a sequence one base away is much more abundant. The data originate from a study of molecular identifiers for immune sequencing clone quantification. Bulk TCR libraries used previously described methods and listed TCR primers. TCRdb called the PCR reads again in MiXCR, with one record for every CDR3 protein. The sample shows roughly 630,000 distinct CDR3 sequences, roughly 27% of them seen only once. Germline CDR1 and CDR2: SGHRS and YFSETQ. Trimming pared 4 bases from V and 5 bases from J, leaving 21 bases between. This CDR3 spans 16 amino acids. Study-wide points: With a barcode shared among identical TCR molecules, highly expanded clone sizes could be underestimated.

This chain uses TRBV5-1 with TRBJ1-1; D is undetermined. Material for sequencing was naive CD8+ T cells from blood, with Jurkat cell RNA spiked in. The sample's subset: FACS-sorted CD8+CD4-CCR7+CD45RA+ naive T cells. The clonotype was recovered from a human donor in good health. Some libraries in this study had Jurkat cell RNA spiked in. The CDR3 nucleotides are TGCGCCAGCAGCCCGGAGGTGAGTCGGCCGGGGACTGAAGCTTTCTTT. The encoded protein is CASSPEVSRPGTEAFF.